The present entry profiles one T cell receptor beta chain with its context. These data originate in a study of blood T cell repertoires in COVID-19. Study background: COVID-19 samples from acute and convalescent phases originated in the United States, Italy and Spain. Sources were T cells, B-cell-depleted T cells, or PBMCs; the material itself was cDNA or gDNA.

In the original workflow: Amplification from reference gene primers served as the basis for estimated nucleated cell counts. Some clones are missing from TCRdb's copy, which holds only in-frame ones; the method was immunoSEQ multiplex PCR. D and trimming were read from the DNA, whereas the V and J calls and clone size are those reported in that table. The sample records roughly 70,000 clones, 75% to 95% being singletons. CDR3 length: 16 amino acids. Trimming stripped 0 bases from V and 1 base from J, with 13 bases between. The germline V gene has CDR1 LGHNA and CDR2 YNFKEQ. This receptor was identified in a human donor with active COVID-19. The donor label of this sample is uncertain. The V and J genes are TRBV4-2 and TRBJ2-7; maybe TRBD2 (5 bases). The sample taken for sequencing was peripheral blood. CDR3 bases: TGTGCCAGCAGCCAAGATTCGGGAAGCCCGTCCTACGAGCAGTACTTC. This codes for CASSQDSGSPSYEQYF.